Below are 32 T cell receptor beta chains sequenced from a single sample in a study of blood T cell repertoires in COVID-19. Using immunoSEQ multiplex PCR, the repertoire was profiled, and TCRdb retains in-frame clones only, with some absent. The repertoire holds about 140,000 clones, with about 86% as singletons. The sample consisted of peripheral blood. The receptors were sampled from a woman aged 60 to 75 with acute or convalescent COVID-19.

The DNA for the CDR3 is TGTGCCAGCAGTAGGACAGGTCCAAAGGACACTGAAGCTTTCTTT. This encodes CASSRTGPKDTEAFF. The rearrangement links TRBV6-5 to TRBJ1-1; 7 nucleotides align to TRBD1. The CDR3 extends over 15 amino acids. The germline V gene has CDR1 MNHEY and CDR2 SVGAGI. Losses at the gene ends were 5 bases for V and 3 bases for J; bases not matched to a gene: 9.

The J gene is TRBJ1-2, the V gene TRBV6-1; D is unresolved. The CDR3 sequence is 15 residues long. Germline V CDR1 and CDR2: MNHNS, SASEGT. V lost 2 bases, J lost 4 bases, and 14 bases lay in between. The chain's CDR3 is CASSESPQSVYGYTF. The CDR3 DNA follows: TGTGCCAGCAGTGAATCCCCCCAATCGGTCTATGGCTACACCTTC.

The CDR3 here is CASSYERGSPLHF. CDR3 sequence (DNA): TGTGCCAGCAGTTACGAAAGGGGTTCACCCCTCCACTTT. The chain employs TRBV6-5 and TRBJ1-6, with D possibly TRBD1 on 5 matching bases. Germline V gene lookup returns CDR1 MNHEY and CDR2 SVGAGI. V was cut by 2 bases and J by 9 bases, with 8 bases left in between. The CDR3 contains 13 residues.

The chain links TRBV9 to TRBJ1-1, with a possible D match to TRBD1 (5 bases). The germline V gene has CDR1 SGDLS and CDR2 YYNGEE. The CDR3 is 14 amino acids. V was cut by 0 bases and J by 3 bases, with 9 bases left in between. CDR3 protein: CASSVDAGDTEAFF. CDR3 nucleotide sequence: TGTGCCAGCAGCGTAGACGCGGGGGACACTGAAGCTTTCTTT.

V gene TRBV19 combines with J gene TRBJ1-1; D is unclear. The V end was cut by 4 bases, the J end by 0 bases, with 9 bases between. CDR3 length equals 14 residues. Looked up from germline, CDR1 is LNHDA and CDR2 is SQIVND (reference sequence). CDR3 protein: CASSNELMNTEAFF. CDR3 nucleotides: TGTGCCAGTAGTAATGAGCTGATGAACACTGAAGCTTTCTTT.

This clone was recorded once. In DNA form, the CDR3 reads TGTGCCAGCAGCAAATTTAAGCGGGGGGGCGACGAGCAGTACTTC. Translating it yields CASSKFKRGGDEQYF. The rearrangement joins TRBV21-1 to TRBJ2-7; TRBD2, the table's D call, lacks a check against the DNA. TRBV21-1 is assigned pseudogene status. The CDR3 loop spans 15 amino acids.

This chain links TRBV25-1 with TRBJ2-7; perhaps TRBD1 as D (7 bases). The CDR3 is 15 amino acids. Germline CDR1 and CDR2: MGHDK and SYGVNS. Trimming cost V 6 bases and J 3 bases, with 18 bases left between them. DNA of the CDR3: TGTGCCAGCAGCCCAGCCAGGGGGGCCGTCTACGAGCAGTACTTC. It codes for CASSPARGAVYEQYF.

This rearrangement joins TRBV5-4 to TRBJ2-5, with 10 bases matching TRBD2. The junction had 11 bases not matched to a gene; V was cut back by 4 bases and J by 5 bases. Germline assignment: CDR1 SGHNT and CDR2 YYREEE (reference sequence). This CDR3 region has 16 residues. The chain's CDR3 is CASSPPLAGAGETQYF. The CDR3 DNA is TGTGCCAGCAGCCCCCCTCTAGCGGGGGCCGGGGAGACCCAGTACTTC.

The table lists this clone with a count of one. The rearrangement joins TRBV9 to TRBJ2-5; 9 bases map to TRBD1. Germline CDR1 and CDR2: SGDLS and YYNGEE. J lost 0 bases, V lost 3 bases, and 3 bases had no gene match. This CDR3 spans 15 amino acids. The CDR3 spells CASSATGGYQETQYF. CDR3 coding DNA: TGTGCCAGCAGCGCGACAGGGGGTTACCAAGAGACCCAGTACTTC.

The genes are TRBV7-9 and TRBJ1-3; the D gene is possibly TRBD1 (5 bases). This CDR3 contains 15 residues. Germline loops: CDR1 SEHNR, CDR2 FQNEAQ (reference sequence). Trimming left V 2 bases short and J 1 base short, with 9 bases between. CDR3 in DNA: TGTGCCAGCAGCTTAAATCAGGGTTCTGGAAACACCATATATTTT. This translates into CASSLNQGSGNTIYF.

CDR3 DNA: TGTGCCAGCAGCTTAGGGGGCTACGCTGAGCAGTTCTTC. The encoded protein is CASSLGGYAEQFF. The V call is TRBV7-2, the J call TRBJ2-1, with D maybe TRBD1 (5 bases). V lost 1 base and J lost 9, with 10 bases in between. This CDR3 comprises 13 residues. CDR1 is SGHTA, CDR2 FQGNSA, per germline.

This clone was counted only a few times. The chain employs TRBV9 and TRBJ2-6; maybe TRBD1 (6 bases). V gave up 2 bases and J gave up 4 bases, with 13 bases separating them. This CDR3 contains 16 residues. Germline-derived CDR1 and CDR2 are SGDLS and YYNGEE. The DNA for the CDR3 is TGTGCCAGCAGCGTCGGCACAGGGATCGGGGCCAACGTCCTGACTTTC. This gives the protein CASSVGTGIGANVLTF.

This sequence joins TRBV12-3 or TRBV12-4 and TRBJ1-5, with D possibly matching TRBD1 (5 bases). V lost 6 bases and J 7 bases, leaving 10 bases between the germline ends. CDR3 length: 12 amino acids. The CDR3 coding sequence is TGTGCCAGCAGGACGACAGACCAGCCCCAGCATTTT. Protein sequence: CASRTTDQPQHF.

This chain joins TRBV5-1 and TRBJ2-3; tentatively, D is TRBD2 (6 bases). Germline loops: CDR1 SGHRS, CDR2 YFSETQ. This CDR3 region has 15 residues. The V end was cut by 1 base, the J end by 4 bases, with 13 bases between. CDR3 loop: CASSLYRGRSDTQYF. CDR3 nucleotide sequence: TGCGCCAGCAGCTTGTATCGGGGGAGGTCAGATACGCAGTATTTT.

The CDR3 sequence: CASSQGLGTFYGYTF. The CDR3 DNA reads TGTGCCAGCAGCCAGGGTCTCGGGACATTCTATGGCTACACCTTC. The V gene is TRBV3-1 (or the pseudogene TRBV3-2), the J gene TRBJ1-2; perhaps TRBD1 as D (6 bases). CDR1 and CDR2 (germline): LGHDT, YNNKEL (reference sequence). The V gene lost 3 bases and the J gene lost 4 bases, with 15 bases spanning the gap. The CDR3 covers 15 residues.

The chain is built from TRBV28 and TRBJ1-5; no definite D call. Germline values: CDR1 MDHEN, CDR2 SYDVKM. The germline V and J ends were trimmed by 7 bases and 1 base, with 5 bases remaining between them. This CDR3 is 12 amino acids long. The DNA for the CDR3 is TGTGCCAGCAATAAAAGCAATCAGCCCCAGCATTTT. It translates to CASNKSNQPQHF.

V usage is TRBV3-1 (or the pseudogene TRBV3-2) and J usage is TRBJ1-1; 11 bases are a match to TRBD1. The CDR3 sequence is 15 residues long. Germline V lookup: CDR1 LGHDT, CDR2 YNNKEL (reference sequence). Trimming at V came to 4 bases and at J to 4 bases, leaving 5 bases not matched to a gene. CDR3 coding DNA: TGTGCCAGCAGCCTTCCGGGACAGGGGGTCACTGAAGCTTTCTTT. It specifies CASSLPGQGVTEAFF.

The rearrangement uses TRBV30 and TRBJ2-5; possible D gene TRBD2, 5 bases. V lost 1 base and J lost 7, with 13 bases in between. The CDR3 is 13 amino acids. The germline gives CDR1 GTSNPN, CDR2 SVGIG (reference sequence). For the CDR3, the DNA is TGTGCCTGGAGTGCAGGACTTTCGGGGACCCAGTACTTC. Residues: CAWSAGLSGTQYF.

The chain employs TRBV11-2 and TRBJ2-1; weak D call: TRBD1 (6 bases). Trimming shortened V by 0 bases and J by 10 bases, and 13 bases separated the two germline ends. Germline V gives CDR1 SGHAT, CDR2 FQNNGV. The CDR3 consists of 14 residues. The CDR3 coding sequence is TGTGCCAGCAGCTTAGATCCCGGGACAACCGAGCAGTTCTTC. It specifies CASSLDPGTTEQFF.

CDR3 in amino acids: CASSNGQLNEKLFF. The CDR3 DNA sequence: TGTGCCAGCAGTAACGGACAGCTTAATGAAAAACTGTTTTTT. This chain connects TRBV28 to TRBJ1-4; tentatively, D is TRBD1 (6 bases). Germline V gene data show CDR1 as MDHEN and CDR2 as SYDVKM. The CDR3 has 14 amino acids. V lost 5 bases and J lost 4, with 11 bases in between.

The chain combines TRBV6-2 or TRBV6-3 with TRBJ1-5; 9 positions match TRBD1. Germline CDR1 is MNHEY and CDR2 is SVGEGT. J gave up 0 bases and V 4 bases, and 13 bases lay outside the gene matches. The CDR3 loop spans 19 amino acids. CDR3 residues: CASSSGTGTFRDSNQPQHF. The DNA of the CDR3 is TGTGCCAGCAGTTCCGGGACAGGGACGTTCCGGGATAGCAATCAGCCCCAGCATTTT.

For the CDR3, the DNA is TGTGCCAGCAGCTTCCCCGACAGGCCCCGCACAGATACGCAGTATTTT. Translating gives CASSFPDRPRTDTQYF. The J gene is TRBJ2-3, the V gene TRBV7-2, with D perhaps matching TRBD1 (6 bases). Trimming left V 3 bases short and J 1 base short, with 14 bases between. Germline loops: CDR1 SGHTA, CDR2 FQGNSA. This CDR3 has 16 amino acids.

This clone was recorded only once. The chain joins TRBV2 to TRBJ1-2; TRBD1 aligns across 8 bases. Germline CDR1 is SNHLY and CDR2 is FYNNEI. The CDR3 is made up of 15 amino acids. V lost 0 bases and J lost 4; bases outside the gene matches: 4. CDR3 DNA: TGTGCCAGCAGTGAAGCTGGACAGGGCCTCTATGGCTACACCTTC. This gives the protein CASSEAGQGLYGYTF.

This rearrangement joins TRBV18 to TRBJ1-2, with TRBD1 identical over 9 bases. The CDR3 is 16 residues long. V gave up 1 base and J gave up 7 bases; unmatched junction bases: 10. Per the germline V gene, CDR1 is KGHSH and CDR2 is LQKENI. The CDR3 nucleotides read TGTGCCAGCTCACCACAGTCTAGGGGACAGGGCTTTGGCTACACCTTC. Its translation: CASSPQSRGQGFGYTF.

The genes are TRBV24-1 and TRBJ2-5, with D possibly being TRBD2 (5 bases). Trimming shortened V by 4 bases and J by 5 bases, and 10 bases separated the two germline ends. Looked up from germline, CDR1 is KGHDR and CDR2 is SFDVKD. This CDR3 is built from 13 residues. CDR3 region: CATSEGSAETQYF. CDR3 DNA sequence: TGTGCCACCAGTGAAGGTAGCGCGGAGACCCAGTACTTC.

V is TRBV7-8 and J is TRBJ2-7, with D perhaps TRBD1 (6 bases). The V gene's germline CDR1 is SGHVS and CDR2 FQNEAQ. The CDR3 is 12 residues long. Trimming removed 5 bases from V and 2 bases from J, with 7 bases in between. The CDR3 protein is CASSQGTYEQYF. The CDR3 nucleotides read TGTGCCAGCAGCCAGGGGACCTACGAGCAGTACTTC. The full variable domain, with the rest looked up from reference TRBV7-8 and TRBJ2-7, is GAGVSQSPRYKVAKRGQDVALRCDPISGHVSLFWYQQALGQGPEFLTYFQNEAQLDKSGLPSDRFFAERPEGSVSTLKIQRTQQEDSAVYLCASSQGTYEQYFGPGTRLTVT.

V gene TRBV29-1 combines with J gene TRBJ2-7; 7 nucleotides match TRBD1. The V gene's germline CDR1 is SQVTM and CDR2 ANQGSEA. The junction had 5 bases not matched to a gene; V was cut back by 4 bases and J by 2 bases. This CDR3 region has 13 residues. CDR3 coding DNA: TGCAGCGTTGGGACAGGAGTAACCTACGAGCAGTACTTC. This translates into CSVGTGVTYEQYF.

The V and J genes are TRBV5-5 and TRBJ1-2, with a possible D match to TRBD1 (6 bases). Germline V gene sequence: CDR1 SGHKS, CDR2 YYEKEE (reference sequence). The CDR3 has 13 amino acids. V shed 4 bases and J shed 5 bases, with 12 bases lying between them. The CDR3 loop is CASSPDSDYGYTF. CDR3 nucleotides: TGTGCCAGCAGCCCGGACAGTGATTATGGCTACACCTTC. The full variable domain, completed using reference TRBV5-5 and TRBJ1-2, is DAGVTQSPTHLIKTRGQQVTLRCSPISGHKSVSWYQQVLGQGPQFIFQYYEKEERGRGNFPDRFSARQFPNYSSELNVNALLLGDSALYLCASSPDSDYGYTFGSGTRLTVV.

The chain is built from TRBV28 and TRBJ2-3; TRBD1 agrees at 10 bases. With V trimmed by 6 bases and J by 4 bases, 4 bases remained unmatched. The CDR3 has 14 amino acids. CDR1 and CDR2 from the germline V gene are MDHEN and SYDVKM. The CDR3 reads CASSSGQGSDTQYF. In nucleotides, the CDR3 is TGTGCCAGCAGCTCGGGACAGGGGTCAGATACGCAGTATTTT.

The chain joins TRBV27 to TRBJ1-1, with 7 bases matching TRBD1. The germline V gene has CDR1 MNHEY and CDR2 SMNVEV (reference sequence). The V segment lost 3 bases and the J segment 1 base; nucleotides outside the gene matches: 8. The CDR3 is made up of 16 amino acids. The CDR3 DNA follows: TGTGCCAGCAGTTTGTGGGGCAGGGGGGAGAACACTGAAGCTTTCTTT. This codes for CASSLWGRGENTEAFF.

DNA for the CDR3: TGCGCCAGCAGCCTGGCCACACAGGGAGCCGGGGAGCTGTTTTTT. Amino acids: CASSLATQGAGELFF. This chain uses TRBV5-1 with TRBJ2-2, with a possible D match to TRBD1 (6 bases). V gave up 4 bases and J gave up 6 bases, with 16 bases separating them. The CDR3 has 15 residues. Germline V gene data show CDR1 as SGHRS and CDR2 as YFSETQ.

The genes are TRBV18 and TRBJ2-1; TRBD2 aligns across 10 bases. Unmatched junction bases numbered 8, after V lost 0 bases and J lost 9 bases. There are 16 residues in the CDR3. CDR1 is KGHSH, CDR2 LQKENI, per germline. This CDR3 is CASSPPLLAGVGEQFF. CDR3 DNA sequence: TGTGCCAGCTCACCACCTCTGCTAGCGGGGGTGGGTGAGCAGTTCTTC.